One and the same sample provided the 25 T cell receptor beta chains below, sequenced in a study of shared T cell receptors in the human thymus. Data came from immunoSEQ multiplex PCR; TCRdb stores just in-frame clones and leaves some out. Here the sample spans approximately 730,000 clones, 80% to 90% being singletons. These data were also reused for a study on human thymus T cells.

The sequenced sample was thymocytes. Receptors originate from a girl under three years old with a congenital heart defect.

This rearrangement joins TRBV27 to TRBJ1-5; D may be TRBD1 (5 bases). Trimming removed 5 bases from V and 3 bases from J, with 17 bases in between. Germline loops: CDR1 MNHEY, CDR2 SMNVEV (reference sequence). The CDR3 loop spans 16 amino acids. CDR3 in DNA: TGTGCCAGCAGTCCACGACAGAGAACAAACAATCAGCCCCAGCATTTT. This translates into CASSPRQRTNNQPQHF.

CDR3 residues: CASSDQTSSGNTIYF. CDR3 nucleotide sequence: TGTGCCAGCAGTGATCAAACCAGCTCTGGAAACACCATATATTTT. This chain connects TRBV6-4 to TRBJ1-3; no reliable D call. From germline, CDR1 is MRHNA and CDR2 SNTAGT. This CDR3 region has 15 residues. V was pared by 3 bases and J by 0 bases, with 9 bases between.

The rearrangement uses TRBV6-1 and TRBJ1-2; perhaps TRBD1 as D (6 bases). The V gene lost 3 bases and the J gene lost 1 base, with 21 bases spanning the gap. The V gene's germline CDR1 is MNHNS and CDR2 SASEGT. The CDR3 contains 18 residues. The CDR3 nucleotides read TGTGCCAGCAGTGACGAGCAGGGGCCCGGATCCAATAACTATGGCTACACCTTC. Residues: CASSDEQGPGSNNYGYTF.

The chain uses TRBV19 and TRBJ1-6; possibly TRBD1 for D (6 bases). The CDR3 extends over 15 amino acids. Germline V CDR1 and CDR2: LNHDA, SQIVND (reference sequence). Trimming took 3 bases from V and 10 from J, leaving 16 bases between them. The CDR3 DNA follows: TGTGCCAGTAGTATCCAGGACAGTCAGGGCTCACCCCTCCACTTT. Residues: CASSIQDSQGSPLHF.

CDR3 coding DNA: TGTGCCAGTAGTACCCCGAACACGGACAAAGGTGACGAGCAGTACTTC. Its translation: CASSTPNTDKGDEQYF. The chain has TRBV19 and TRBJ2-7, with D possibly being TRBD1 (5 bases). The CDR3 covers 16 residues. Trimming cost V 4 bases and J 5 bases, with 21 bases left between them. CDR1 is LNHDA, CDR2 SQIVND, per germline (reference sequence).

The chain has TRBV7-9 and TRBJ2-5; TRBD1 might be the D (5 bases). V lost 5 bases to trimming and J lost 6 bases, with 22 bases between them. Germline assignment: CDR1 SEHNR and CDR2 FQNEAQ (reference sequence). The CDR3 extends over 16 amino acids. Written as DNA, the CDR3 is TGTGCCAGCAGCCGAACTACTGGGCAGGGCTTAAAGACCCAGTACTTC. Its protein is CASSRTTGQGLKTQYF.

A remark on this clone: The junction shows a germline mismatch at one end, possibly a read error. The chain employs TRBV25-1 and TRBJ1-5, with D possibly being TRBD1 (6 bases). The CDR3 sequence is 12 residues long. The V gene's germline CDR1 is MGHDK and CDR2 SYGVNS. This CDR3 reads CASGDNRVCQHF. DNA for the CDR3: TGTGCCAGCGGTGACAACAGGGTTTGCCAGCATTTT.

The chain recombines TRBV19 with TRBJ1-5; D call uncertain. This CDR3 has 15 residues. CDR1 and CDR2 (germline): LNHDA, SQIVND (reference sequence). Trimming left V 6 bases short and J 7 bases short, with 19 bases between. The CDR3 nucleotides read TGTGCCAGTAGCTTTGAGGCCGGGAGGATGCAGCCCCAGCATTTT. Amino acids: CASSFEAGRMQPQHF.

The chain recombines TRBV9 with TRBJ1-3; D gene unclear. The CDR3 has 18 residues. Between the trimmed V and J ends, which lost 2 bases and 4 bases, there was a span of 22 bases. Germline V gene lookup returns CDR1 SGDLS and CDR2 YYNGEE. CDR3 nucleotide sequence: TGTGCCAGCAGCGTTAACCCTCCCAATATGAGGAAGGGAAACACCATATATTTT. This gives the protein CASSVNPPNMRKGNTIYF.

The chain couples TRBV5-1 to TRBJ1-2; TRBD1 matches at 7 bases. Germline CDR1 SGHRS, CDR2 YFSETQ. CDR3 size: 15 residues. V shed 6 bases, J shed 2 bases, and the junction held 10 bases outside the gene matches. The CDR3 nucleotides read TGCGCCAGCACCCACGGACAGGAAGGAAACTATGGCTACACCTTC. Amino acids: CASTHGQEGNYGYTF.

The V gene is TRBV7-6, the J gene TRBJ2-1; D is perhaps TRBD1 (5 bases). Trimming pared 2 bases from V and 5 bases from J, leaving 16 bases between. Per the germline V gene, CDR1 is SGHVS and CDR2 is FNYEAQ. The CDR3 spans 16 residues. The CDR3 DNA sequence: TGTGCCAGCAGCTTAAGGTCAGGGAAAGGAGACAATGAGCAGTTCTTC. This sequence encodes CASSLRSGKGDNEQFF.

A word on this clone: Distinct nucleotide sequences in the sample also encode this CDR3. This chain links TRBV20-1 with TRBJ2-7; tentative D call: TRBD2 (5 bases). The CDR3 runs to 11 residues. Per germline, CDR1 DFQATT and CDR2 SNEGSKA (reference sequence). The V and J ends lost 3 bases and 5 bases respectively, with 8 bases between them. The CDR3 DNA is TGCAGTGCTAGTGTCGGGGACGAGCAGTACTTC. Translation gives CSASVGDEQYF.

The V gene is TRBV15, the J gene TRBJ1-6; 9 bases are a match to TRBD1. Germline V gene sequence: CDR1 LNHNV, CDR2 YYDKDF (reference sequence). V trimming: 0 bases; J trimming: 7 bases; junction bases outside the gene matches: 10. CDR3 length equals 18 residues. CDR3 protein: CATSRDEGWGTGNSPLHF. CDR3 DNA sequence: TGTGCCACCAGCAGAGATGAAGGTTGGGGGACAGGGAATTCACCCCTCCACTTT.

V usage is TRBV30 and J usage is TRBJ2-7; perhaps TRBD2 as D (7 bases). The germline gives CDR1 GTSNPN, CDR2 SVGIG (reference sequence). The CDR3 contains 15 residues. Deletions cut 3 bases from V and 1 base from J, with 16 bases between. CDR3 sequence (DNA): TGTGCCTGGAGGTGTCCCGGGGGGCCATCCTACGAGCAGTACTTC. The encoded protein is CAWRCPGGPSYEQYF. The variable domain in full, with the rest retrieved from reference TRBV30 and TRBJ2-7, is SQTIHQWPATLVQPVGSPLSLECTVEGTSNPNLYWYRQAAGRGLQLLFYSVGIGQISSEVPQNLSASRPQDRQFILSSKKLLLSDSGFYLCAWRCPGGPSYEQYFGPGTRLTVT.

The V gene is TRBV18, the J gene TRBJ1-4, with D possibly matching TRBD1 (6 bases). The CDR3 is 17 residues long. Germline V lookup: CDR1 KGHSH, CDR2 LQKENI. V shed 1 base and J shed 4 bases, with 16 bases lying between them. CDR3 loop: CASSPRGLRIINEKLFF. CDR3 sequence (DNA): TGTGCCAGCTCACCACGGGGGCTAAGGATAATTAATGAAAAACTGTTTTTT.

V gene TRBV6-5 combines with J gene TRBJ1-4; TRBD1 matches at 9 bases. The germline gives CDR1 MNHEY, CDR2 SVGAGI. The CDR3 is 15 residues long. Trimming removed 6 bases from V and 7 bases from J; junction bases left unmatched: 9. The CDR3 sequence is CASSYRGLRGEKLFF. In DNA form, the CDR3 reads TGTGCCAGCAGCTACAGGGGGCTCAGGGGTGAAAAACTGTTTTTT.

This clone came up once. V usage is TRBV4-1 and J usage is TRBJ2-3; TRBD1 agrees at 7 bases. J was trimmed by 2 bases and V by 3 bases; bases with no gene match: 11. The CDR3 is made up of 17 amino acids. Looked up from germline, CDR1 is MGHRA and CDR2 is YSYEKL. CDR3 sequence: CASSQDSKTGSTDTQYF. The CDR3 bases are TGCGCCAGCAGCCAGGACTCTAAGACAGGGTCCACAGATACGCAGTATTTT.

V is TRBV11-2 and J is TRBJ1-2; D not resolved. The CDR3 consists of 12 residues. Germline V gives CDR1 SGHAT, CDR2 FQNNGV. Trimming stripped 5 bases from V and 4 bases from J, with 8 bases between. The CDR3 spells CASSPPSYGYTF. The CDR3 DNA is TGTGCCAGCAGCCCTCCCTCCTATGGCTACACCTTC.

Concerning this clone itself: The junction does not match germline at one end; this may be a read error. J is TRBJ1-1 and V is TRBV5-1; D is perhaps TRBD1 (5 bases). CDR1 is SGHRS, CDR2 YFSETQ, per germline. This CDR3 has 11 residues. CDR3: CASSTGSDRIF. CDR3 nucleotide sequence: TGCGCCAGCAGCACCGGGAGCGACAGAATCTTT.

This clone was picked up one time. This chain connects TRBV6-5 to TRBJ1-6; the D gene is possibly TRBD1 (5 bases). CDR1 and CDR2 from the germline V gene are MNHEY and SVGAGI. Between the trimmed V and J ends, which lost 7 bases and 5 bases, there was a span of 6 bases. This CDR3 region has 12 residues. CDR3 DNA: TGTGCCAGCACGACAGATAATTCACCCCTCCACTTT. The encoded protein is CASTTDNSPLHF.

Notes on this clone: The same CDR3 also results from other DNA sequences found in this sample. J is TRBJ2-5 and V is TRBV20-1; D not certain. The CDR3 loop spans 11 amino acids. CDR1 is DFQATT, CDR2 SNEGSKA, per germline (reference sequence). The V and J ends lost 0 bases and 4 bases respectively, with 3 bases between them. The CDR3 reads CSARDRETQYF. CDR3 nucleotide sequence: TGCAGTGCTAGAGATCGAGAGACCCAGTACTTC.

The chain carries TRBV27 and TRBJ2-1; D gene unclear. Trimming left V 5 bases short and J 5 bases short, with 16 bases between. The CDR3 is made up of 15 amino acids. CDR1 is MNHEY and CDR2 is SMNVEV in the germline V gene (reference sequence). CDR3 sequence (DNA): TGTGCCAGCAGTGAGTGCCAACCGGGTAACAATGAGCAGTTCTTC. This translates into CASSECQPGNNEQFF.

This chain joins TRBV27 and TRBJ1-4; D call uncertain. Germline CDR1 and CDR2: MNHEY and SMNVEV (reference sequence). Trimming stripped 3 bases from V and 7 bases from J, with 9 bases between. The CDR3 sequence is 13 residues long. CDR3 sequence: CASSFRVGEKLFF. Written as DNA, the CDR3 is TGTGCCAGCAGTTTCCGGGTCGGTGAAAAACTGTTTTTT.

This chain joins TRBV7-8 and TRBJ1-1, with TRBD1 as a possible D gene (5 bases). Trimming shortened V by 5 bases and J by 7 bases, and 11 bases separated the two germline ends. This CDR3 has 12 residues. CDR1 and CDR2 from the germline V gene are SGHVS and FQNEAQ. The chain's CDR3 is CASSGRQSEAFF. The CDR3 DNA sequence: TGTGCCAGCAGCGGACGACAGAGTGAAGCTTTCTTT.

The table lists this clone with a count of one. The rearrangement uses TRBV7-9 and TRBJ1-2, with D maybe TRBD1 (5 bases). From germline, CDR1 is SEHNR and CDR2 FQNEAQ (reference sequence). V lost 1 base and J lost 6, with 15 bases in between. The CDR3 spans 15 residues. CDR3 in DNA: TGTGCCAGCAGCTTAGGGGACGGGGAGGAAGATGGCTACACCTTC. Protein product: CASSLGDGEEDGYTF.